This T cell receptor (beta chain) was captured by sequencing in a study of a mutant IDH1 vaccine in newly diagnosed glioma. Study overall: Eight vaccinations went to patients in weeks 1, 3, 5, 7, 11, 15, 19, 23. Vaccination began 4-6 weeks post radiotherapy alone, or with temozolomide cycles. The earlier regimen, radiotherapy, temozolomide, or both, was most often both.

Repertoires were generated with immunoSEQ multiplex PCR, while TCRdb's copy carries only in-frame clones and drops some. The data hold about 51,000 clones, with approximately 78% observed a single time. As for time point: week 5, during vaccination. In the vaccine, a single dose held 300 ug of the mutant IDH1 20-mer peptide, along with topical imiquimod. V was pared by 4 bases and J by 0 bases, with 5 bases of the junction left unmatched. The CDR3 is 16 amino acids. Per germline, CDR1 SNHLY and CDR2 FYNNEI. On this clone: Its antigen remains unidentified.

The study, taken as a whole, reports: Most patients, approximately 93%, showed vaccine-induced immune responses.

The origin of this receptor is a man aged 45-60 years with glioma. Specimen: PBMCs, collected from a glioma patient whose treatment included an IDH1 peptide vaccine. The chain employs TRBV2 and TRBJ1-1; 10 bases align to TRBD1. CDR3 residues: CASSGGQGIMNTEAFF. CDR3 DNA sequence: TGTGCCAGCAGTGGGGGACAGGGGATCATGAACACTGAAGCTTTCTTT.